The clone carrying this T cell receptor beta chain was seen repeatedly, ten times or more. What it binds is unknown. Read coverage stops 3 residues before the CDR3 terminus; the germline J gene supplies the remainder. This CDR3 has 18 residues. V lost 1 base, J lost 0 bases, and 9 bases stayed unmatched. Germline V gene lookup returns CDR1 DFQATT and CDR2 SNEGSKA (reference sequence). This specimen belongs to a study of T cell clonality in common variable immunodeficiency. Repertoires were generated with immunoSEQ multiplex PCR, while TCRdb's copy carries only in-frame clones and drops some. The sample includes approximately 10,000 clones, none of them occurring once. Overall study results and limits: Common variable immunodeficiency TCR beta sequences reportedly had fewer deletions and N-nucleotide insertions.

The sequencing input was peripheral blood mononuclear cells. The sequence derives from a human donor with common variable immunodeficiency. The chain carries TRBV20-1 and TRBJ2-1; 10 bases are shared with TRBD1. This CDR3 is CSARGETGGPSSYNEQFF. The covered CDR3 bases are TGCAGTGCTAGAGGTGAGACAGGGGGCCCTAGCTCCTACAATGAG.